These T cell receptor beta chains were read from a single sample in a study of blood T cell repertoires in COVID-19. TCRdb keeps only in-frame clones here, not all; method: immunoSEQ multiplex PCR. The sample records over 60,000 clones, around 84% being singletons. Sequenced material: peripheral blood. The receptors were sampled from a human donor in a cohort sampled during active COVID-19. CDR3s include the opening cysteine and the closing phenylalanine or tryptophan. Each record gives: clone size, D gene, J gene, V gene, CDR3 length, CDR3 protein, CDR3 DNA. A D gene is named only where the DNA matches it firmly. Expanded clones are given a class, and other clones once, few, many or no size at all.

size: -
D: -
J: TRBJ2-2
V: TRBV6-4
length: 15
CDR3: CASSLQGANTGELFF
DNA: TGTGCCAGCAGCTTACAGGGTGCGAACACCGGGGAGCTGTTTTTT

size: -
D: TRBD2
J: TRBJ2-3
V: TRBV5-1
length: 17
CDR3: CASSSGLAGGHTDTQYF
DNA: TGCGCCAGCAGCTCCGGACTAGCGGGAGGGCACACAGATACGCAGTATTTT

size: -
D: -
J: TRBJ2-7
V: TRBV5-4
length: 13
CDR3: CASSLGQNYEQYF
DNA: TGTGCCAGCAGCTTGGGGCAGAACTACGAGCAGTACTTC

size: few
D: -
J: TRBJ1-2
V: TRBV18
length: 12
CDR3: CASSSGSYGYTF
DNA: TGTGCCAGCTCATCGGGGAGCTATGGCTACACCTTC

size: -
D: -
J: TRBJ2-3
V: TRBV5-1
length: 15
CDR3: CASRGRAGVVDTQYF
DNA: TGCGCCAGCAGAGGGAGGGCAGGGGTTGTGGATACGCAGTATTTT

size: -
D: -
J: TRBJ1-2
V: TRBV5-6
length: 16
CDR3: CASSQGGQGRPYGYTF
DNA: TGTGCCAGCAGCCAAGGGGGTCAGGGGAGACCCTATGGCTACACCTTC

size: -
D: -
J: TRBJ2-7
V: TRBV5-1
length: 13
CDR3: CASSLEGGYEQYF
DNA: TGCGCCAGCAGCTTGGAAGGGGGCTACGAGCAGTACTTC

size: -
D: -
J: TRBJ2-6
V: TRBV6-2/TRBV6-3
length: 17
CDR3: CASSSTRWVSGANVLTF
DNA: TGTGCCAGCAGTTCCACTAGGTGGGTCTCTGGGGCCAACGTCCTGACTTTC

size: -
D: -
J: TRBJ1-5
V: TRBV30
length: 13
CDR3: CAWPKIGNQPQHF
DNA: TGTGCCTGGCCAAAAATAGGCAATCAGCCCCAGCATTTT

size: -
D: TRBD1
J: TRBJ1-4
V: TRBV7-6
length: 16
CDR3: CASSWTPGQWNEKLFF
DNA: TGTGCCAGCAGCTGGACACCGGGACAGTGGAATGAAAAACTGTTTTTT

size: -
D: -
J: TRBJ1-6
V: TRBV4-1
length: 15
CDR3: CASSQDETPNKPLHF
DNA: TGCGCCAGCAGCCAAGACGAGACACCAAACAAGCCCCTCCACTTT

size: -
D: TRBD1
J: TRBJ1-1
V: TRBV5-1
length: 13
CDR3: CASRQGPNTEAFF
DNA: TGCGCCAGCCGACAGGGCCCGAACACTGAAGCTTTCTTT

size: -
D: -
J: TRBJ2-1
V: TRBV19
length: 15
CDR3: CASSFVRGSYNEQFF
DNA: TGTGCCAGTAGTTTCGTCAGGGGTAGTTACAATGAGCAGTTCTTC

size: once
D: -
J: TRBJ2-3
V: TRBV12-3/TRBV12-4
length: 12
CDR3: CASSLISGTKYF
DNA: TGTGCCAGCAGTTTAATATCCGGGACAAAGTATTTT

size: -
D: TRBD2
J: TRBJ2-1
V: TRBV10-1
length: 16
CDR3: CASSETSGRAYNEQFF
DNA: TGCGCCAGCAGCGAAACTAGCGGGAGGGCCTACAATGAGCAGTTCTTC

size: -
D: -
J: TRBJ1-2
V: TRBV6-1
length: 16
CDR3: CASSAAGKDSRVGYTF
DNA: TGTGCCAGCAGTGCGGCCGGGAAGGACAGTCGGGTGGGCTACACCTTC

size: -
D: TRBD1
J: TRBJ2-7
V: TRBV23-1
length: 16
CDR3: CASSGQGREKLYEQYF
DNA: TGCGCCAGCAGCGGACAGGGTAGGGAGAAACTCTACGAGCAGTACTTC

size: -
D: -
J: TRBJ1-2
V: TRBV11-2
length: 13
CDR3: CASSLDQRVGYTF
DNA: TGTGCCAGCAGCTTAGATCAGCGGGTTGGCTACACCTTC

size: -
D: TRBD2
J: TRBJ2-5
V: TRBV11-1
length: 16
CDR3: CASSSRLAGPEETQYF
DNA: TGTGCCAGCAGCTCCAGACTAGCGGGGCCTGAAGAGACCCAGTACTTC

size: -
D: TRBD2
J: TRBJ2-1
V: TRBV7-3
length: 15
CDR3: CASSLRAGAYNEQFF
DNA: TGTGCCAGCAGCTTAAGGGCGGGAGCTTACAATGAGCAGTTCTTC

size: once
D: -
J: TRBJ1-3
V: TRBV7-8
length: 12
CDR3: CASSQDTRAIYF
DNA: TGTGCCAGCAGCCAGGACACCAGGGCCATATATTTT

size: -
D: TRBD2
J: TRBJ2-3
V: TRBV24-1
length: 18
CDR3: CATSVVGRTSGRLNTQYF
DNA: TGTGCCACCAGTGTAGTGGGTCGGACTAGCGGGAGGTTGAATACGCAGTATTTT

size: -
D: -
J: TRBJ1-1
V: TRBV6-6
length: 16
CDR3: CASRPPGGRENTEAFF
DNA: TGTGCCAGCAGACCCCCAGGAGGGCGGGAGAACACTGAAGCTTTCTTT

size: once
D: TRBD1
J: TRBJ1-3
V: TRBV9
length: 16
CDR3: CASSVGVTGGGNTIYF
DNA: TGTGCCAGCAGCGTAGGTGTTACAGGGGGTGGAAACACCATATATTTT

size: -
D: -
J: TRBJ2-7
V: TRBV5-1
length: 14
CDR3: CASSLSAGSYEQYF
DNA: TGCGCCAGCAGCTTGTCGGCGGGCTCCTACGAGCAGTACTTC

size: few
D: TRBD2
J: TRBJ2-7
V: TRBV3-1/TRBV3-2
length: 17
CDR3: CASSQERASGISYEQYF
DNA: TGTGCCAGCAGCCAAGAACGGGCTAGCGGGATCTCCTACGAGCAGTACTTC

size: -
D: TRBD1
J: TRBJ2-6
V: TRBV29-1
length: 14
CDR3: CSVEQGSGANVLTF
DNA: TGCAGCGTAGAACAGGGGTCTGGGGCCAACGTCCTGACTTTC

size: -
D: -
J: TRBJ1-2
V: TRBV5-6
length: 11
CDR3: CASSLQRGYTF
DNA: TGTGCCAGCAGCTTGCAGAGGGGCTACACCTTC

size: -
D: TRBD1
J: TRBJ2-5
V: TRBV11-3
length: 14
CDR3: CASSPGQRGETQYF
DNA: TGTGCCAGCAGCCCGGGACAGAGGGGAGAGACCCAGTACTTC

size: -
D: TRBD2
J: TRBJ2-3
V: TRBV5-1
length: 17
CDR3: CASTGTSGVLPTDTQYF
DNA: TGCGCCAGCACTGGGACTAGCGGGGTTTTACCCACAGATACGCAGTATTTT

size: -
D: TRBD2
J: TRBJ2-1
V: TRBV7-2
length: 14
CDR3: CASSLEITGGGKFF
DNA: TGTGCCAGCAGCTTAGAAATAACGGGGGGTGGGAAGTTCTTC

size: once
D: TRBD2
J: TRBJ2-1
V: TRBV12-3/TRBV12-4
length: 13
CDR3: CASSRTSHNEQFF
DNA: TGTGCCAGCAGTAGGACTAGCCACAATGAGCAGTTCTTC

size: -
D: TRBD1
J: TRBJ2-2
V: TRBV27
length: 16
CDR3: CASSLKGQGASGELFF
DNA: TGTGCCAGCAGTTTAAAGGGACAGGGGGCCTCCGGGGAGCTGTTTTTT

size: -
D: TRBD1
J: TRBJ1-5
V: TRBV27
length: 15
CDR3: CASSPSGTGPQPQHF
DNA: TGTGCCAGCAGTCCCTCCGGGACAGGGCCCCAGCCCCAGCATTTT

size: -
D: TRBD2
J: TRBJ2-2
V: TRBV5-1
length: 16
CDR3: CASSFSSGRRTGELFF
DNA: TGCGCCAGCAGCTTTTCTAGCGGGAGACGGACCGGGGAGCTGTTTTTT

size: -
D: TRBD1
J: TRBJ2-2
V: TRBV15
length: 15
CDR3: CATSSFRGRTGELFF
DNA: TGTGCCACCAGCAGTTTCAGGGGGCGTACCGGGGAGCTGTTTTTT

size: -
D: TRBD1
J: TRBJ1-2
V: TRBV28
length: 14
CDR3: CASSPGQVYYGYTF
DNA: TGTGCCAGCAGTCCCGGACAGGTGTACTATGGCTACACCTTC

size: -
D: -
J: TRBJ1-2
V: TRBV18
length: 15
CDR3: CASSPGAEFNYGYTF
DNA: TGTGCCAGCTCACCAGGGGCGGAGTTCAACTATGGCTACACCTTC

size: -
D: -
J: TRBJ1-4
V: TRBV5-6
length: 18
CDR3: CASSLKVGAQGSNEKLFF
DNA: TGTGCCAGCAGCTTGAAGGTGGGGGCACAGGGATCTAATGAAAAACTGTTTTTT

size: -
D: -
J: TRBJ2-1
V: TRBV6-1
length: 15
CDR3: CASSDGSAGRNEQFF
DNA: TGTGCCAGCAGTGACGGGTCGGCAGGGCGGAATGAGCAGTTCTTC

size: -
D: TRBD2
J: TRBJ2-7
V: TRBV5-4
length: 17
CDR3: CASSFGGLAGRGVEQYF
DNA: TGTGCCAGCAGCTTTGGGGGACTCGCGGGGCGGGGGGTCGAGCAGTACTTC

size: -
D: -
J: TRBJ2-3
V: TRBV9
length: 15
CDR3: CASSVFSGSTDTQYF
DNA: TGTGCCAGCAGCGTCTTTAGCGGCTCCACAGATACGCAGTATTTT

size: -
D: -
J: TRBJ1-4
V: TRBV3-1/TRBV3-2
length: 12
CDR3: CASSQVPGKHFF
DNA: TGTGCCAGCAGCCAAGTCCCGGGAAAGCACTTTTTT

size: -
D: -
J: TRBJ1-6
V: TRBV5-5
length: 20
CDR3: CASSLATTDSASSYNSPLHF
DNA: TGTGCCAGCAGCTTGGCCACTACCGACAGTGCCTCCTCCTATAATTCACCCCTCCACTTT

size: -
D: -
J: TRBJ1-2
V: TRBV28
length: 13
CDR3: CASSLSESYGYTF
DNA: TGTGCCAGCAGTTTATCGGAGTCCTATGGCTACACCTTC

size: -
D: -
J: TRBJ1-5
V: TRBV19
length: 17
CDR3: CASSIDRAPTTNQPQHF
DNA: TGTGCCAGTAGTATAGATCGGGCCCCGACTACCAATCAGCCCCAGCATTTT

size: -
D: TRBD1
J: TRBJ2-1
V: TRBV19
length: 17
CDR3: CASSSNYRGDRKDEQFF
DNA: TGTGCCAGTAGTTCCAACTACAGGGGAGATCGTAAGGATGAGCAGTTCTTC

size: -
D: -
J: TRBJ1-6
V: TRBV5-1
length: 15
CDR3: CASSLEAHQRSPLHF
DNA: TGCGCCAGCAGCTTGGAAGCGCACCAGAGGTCACCCCTCCACTTT